Listed below are T cell receptor beta chains from one sample, sequenced in a study of human T cells and chemical hapten exposure. TCRdb used MiXCR to reprocess the RACE reads, holding one entry per CDR3 protein. The table shows tens of thousands of distinct CDR3 sequences, with roughly a tenth occurring only once. Sequencing used whole blood, obtained in connection with sensitization to the hapten diphenylcyclopropenone (DPC). Receptor source: a man between 35 and 55 years old with alopecia areata. Some clones in this sample may be carry-over from other donors' samples. CDR3s include the opening cysteine and the closing phenylalanine or tryptophan. Each record gives: J gene, D gene, clone size, V gene, CDR3 protein, CDR3 DNA. A D gene is named only where the DNA matches it firmly. The size field is filled for only some rows; it gives once, few, many or a size class.

TRBJ1-2 | TRBD1 | few | TRBV20-1 | CSAMGQAVYTF | TGCAGTGCTATGGGACAGGCGGTCTACACCTTC
TRBJ2-1 | TRBD2 | many | TRBV2 | CASSEVRLAVYNEQFF | TGTGCCAGCAGTGAGGTTCGGCTAGCGGTCTACAATGAGCAGTTCTTC
TRBJ1-1 | NA | NA | TRBV7-3 | CASSRGGRTEAFF | TGTGCCAGCAGCCGGGGCGGGCGGACTGAAGCTTTCTTT
TRBJ2-5 | TRBD1 | few | TRBV12-3/TRBV12-4 | CASSLQGDTRGQYF | TGTGCCAGCAGTTTACAGGGGGATACCCGGGGCCAGTACTTC
TRBJ2-7 | NA | many | TRBV20-1 | CSARLRRGYEQYF | TGCAGTGCTAGGTTGCGCAGGGGCTACGAGCAGTACTTC
TRBJ1-6 | NA | NA | TRBV20-1 | CSARDGAKGYDSPLHF | TGCAGTGCTAGAGATGGGGCTAAGGGTTATGATTCACCCCTCCACTTT
TRBJ1-4 | NA | NA | TRBV7-9 | CASSAWGAGEKLFF | TGTGCCAGCAGCGCTTGGGGGGCCGGTGAAAAACTGTTTTTT
TRBJ2-3 | NA | many | TRBV5-6 | CASSFGTDTQYF | TGTGCCAGCAGCTTCGGCACAGATACGCAGTATTTT
TRBJ2-3 | TRBD2 | many | TRBV12-3/TRBV12-4 | CASSRSGGLAGVSQYF | TGTGCCAGCAGCCGATCGGGGGGGTTAGCGGGAGTATCGCAGTATTTT
TRBJ2-7 | NA | NA | TRBV15 | CATSSNGRSYEQYF | TGTGCCACCAGCAGCAATGGCAGATCCTACGAGCAGTACTTC
TRBJ2-5 | TRBD2 | few | TRBV20-1 | CSASLAGGAETQYF | TGCAGTGCTAGTCTAGCGGGAGGGGCGGAGACCCAGTACTTC
TRBJ1-2 | NA | many | TRBV20-1 | CSASPQGPYGYTF | TGCAGTGCTAGTCCCCAGGGCCCTTATGGCTACACCTTC
TRBJ2-6 | NA | few | TRBV25-1 | CASSETGRSGANVLTF | TGTGCCAGCAGTGAAACAGGCCGCTCTGGGGCCAACGTCCTGACTTTC
TRBJ2-1 | TRBD2 | NA | TRBV5-1 | CASSLWGGGTSGLHNEQFF | TGCGCCAGCAGCTTGTGGGGAGGCGGGACTAGCGGCCTCCACAATGAGCAGTTCTTC
TRBJ2-7 | NA | once | TRBV28 | CASSSMDSPEGEQYF | TGTGCCAGCAGTTCAATGGACAGTCCGGAGGGCGAGCAGTACTTC
TRBJ2-5 | NA | once | TRBV20-1 | CSLGRGQETQYF | TGCAGTCTCGGACGGGGCCAAGAGACCCAGTACTTC
TRBJ1-5 | TRBD1 | few | TRBV6-1 | CASRGQWEPQHF | TGTGCCAGCAGGGGACAGTGGGAGCCCCAGCATTTT
TRBJ2-7 | TRBD1 | few | TRBV5-1 | CASSLDWDRLYEQYF | TGCGCCAGCAGCTTGGATTGGGACAGACTTTACGAGCAGTACTTC
TRBJ2-7 | NA | few | TRBV30 | CASSWGRREQYF | TGTGCCTCAAGTTGGGGGAGGCGCGAGCAGTACTTC
TRBJ2-3 | NA | NA | TRBV6-2/TRBV6-3 | CASSYSSRATDTQYF | TGTGCCAGCAGTTACTCAAGCCGGGCCACAGATACGCAGTATTTT
TRBJ2-2 | TRBD1 | many | TRBV11-1 | CASSARGPTGELFF | TGTGCCAGCAGCGCAAGGGGGCCCACCGGGGAGCTGTTTTTT
TRBJ1-4 | NA | few | TRBV11-2 | CASSITRGANEKLFF | TGTGCCAGCAGTATCACGAGAGGAGCTAATGAAAAACTGTTTTTT
TRBJ1-1 | NA | NA | TRBV10-3 | CAISEEPKSEAFF | TGTGCCATCAGTGAGGAACCTAAAAGTGAAGCTTTCTTT
TRBJ1-3 | NA | NA | TRBV7-9 | CASSLVSDVWSGNTIYF | TGTGCCAGCAGCTTAGTATCGGATGTATGGTCTGGAAACACCATATATTTT
TRBJ2-1 | NA | many | TRBV7-3 | CASSLGALGMGNEQFF | TGTGCCAGCAGCTTAGGCGCACTAGGGATGGGGAATGAGCAGTTCTTC
TRBJ2-2 | TRBD1 | many | TRBV20-1 | CSARGQAGTGELFF | TGCAGTGCTAGGGGACAGGCTGGCACCGGGGAGCTGTTTTTT
TRBJ2-3 | NA | few | TRBV5-1 | CASSLVGTQLGTDTQYF | TGCGCCAGCAGCTTAGTTGGGACACAACTTGGCACAGATACGCAGTATTTT
TRBJ2-1 | NA | NA | TRBV27 | CASSRFLADSRGDEQFF | TGTGCCAGCAGTCGATTTCTAGCGGACAGTCGAGGAGACGAGCAGTTCTTC
TRBJ2-7 | NA | many | TRBV28 | CASCGTVAYEQYF | TGTGCCAGCTGCGGGACAGTAGCCTACGAGCAGTACTTC
TRBJ1-3 | NA | many | TRBV13 | CASSYTGSGNTIYF | TGTGCCAGCAGCTATACAGGGTCTGGAAACACCATATATTTT
TRBJ2-1 | TRBD1 | few | TRBV20-1 | CSARRAAGTGYNEQFF | TGCAGTGCTAGACGCGCCGCCGGGACAGGGTACAATGAGCAGTTCTTC
TRBJ2-5 | NA | NA | TRBV11-2 | CASSLLLEQETQYF | TGTGCCAGCAGCTTACTACTAGAGCAAGAGACCCAGTACTTC
TRBJ2-5 | NA | NA | TRBV4-1 | CASSQAPRETQYF | TGCGCCAGCAGCCAAGCTCCCAGGGAGACCCAGTACTTC
TRBJ2-7 | TRBD1 | many | TRBV5-1 | CASSSSGGAGDEQYF | TGCGCCAGCAGCTCCTCAGGGGGCGCCGGTGACGAGCAGTACTTC
TRBJ1-6 | NA | NA | TRBV6-1 | CASSADTTYSPLHF | TGTGCCAGCAGCGCGGACACGACTTATTCACCCCTCCACTTT
TRBJ2-7 | TRBD1 | many | TRBV7-2 | CASSLGIGAGTGSHEQYF | TGTGCCAGCAGCTTAGGGATCGGGGCGGGGACAGGATCCCACGAGCAGTACTTC
TRBJ2-5 | TRBD1 | many | TRBV11-2 | CASSTGVQETQYF | TGTGCCAGCAGCACAGGGGTTCAAGAGACCCAGTACTTC
TRBJ2-1 | TRBD2 | many | TRBV9 | CASSAREAPYNEQFF | TGTGCCAGCAGCGCACGGGAGGCCCCCTACAATGAGCAGTTCTTC
TRBJ2-6 | NA | NA | TRBV6-4 | CASSVRVGANVLTF | TGTGCCAGCAGTGTCAGGGTTGGGGCCAACGTCCTGACTTTC
TRBJ2-2 | NA | few | TRBV28 | CASSSYGELFF | TGTGCCAGCAGTTCATACGGGGAGCTGTTTTTT
TRBJ2-1 | TRBD2 | many | TRBV28 | CASISSGQWGEQFF | TGTGCCAGCATATCTAGCGGGCAATGGGGTGAGCAGTTCTTC
TRBJ1-4 | NA | many | TRBV6-2/TRBV6-3 | CASSMDALEKLFF | TGTGCCAGCAGTATGGACGCACTTGAAAAACTGTTTTTT
TRBJ2-3 | NA | NA | TRBV5-4 | CASSFYLTGTSTDTQYF | TGTGCCAGCAGCTTTTACTTGACCGGTACTAGCACAGATACGCAGTATTTT
TRBJ2-2 | NA | many | TRBV5-4 | CASSLAGANTGELFF | TGTGCCAGCAGCTTGGCGGGAGCGAACACCGGGGAGCTGTTTTTT
TRBJ1-4 | NA | many | TRBV7-8 | CASSLVDDSTNEKLFF | TGTGCCAGCAGCTTAGTTGACGACTCAACTAATGAAAAACTGTTTTTT
TRBJ2-2 | TRBD1 | few | TRBV5-1 | CASSSGQVTGELFF | TGCGCCAGCAGTTCCGGACAGGTGACCGGGGAGCTGTTTTTT
TRBJ2-7 | NA | few | TRBV28 | CASSRGRIYEQYF | TGTGCCAGCAGCCGGGGACGGATTTACGAGCAGTACTTC
TRBJ2-1 | TRBD1 | once | TRBV12-3/TRBV12-4 | CASRVTGDEQFF | TGTGCCAGCAGAGTGACAGGGGATGAGCAGTTCTTC
TRBJ2-3 | NA | many | TRBV3-1 | CASSFWGSTDTQYF | TGTGCCAGCAGCTTCTGGGGGAGCACAGATACGCAGTATTTT
TRBJ2-2 | NA | NA | TRBV6-5 | CASSYHATNTGELFF | TGTGCCAGCAGTTACCACGCGACGAACACCGGGGAGCTGTTTTTT
TRBJ2-7 | TRBD2 | NA | TRBV12-3/TRBV12-4 | CASRLDSGSYEQYF | TGTGCCAGCAGGCTTGACAGCGGGAGCTACGAGCAGTACTTC
TRBJ1-1 | TRBD1 | few | TRBV5-5 | CASSAREGATTEAFF | TGTGCCAGCAGCGCCCGAGAGGGGGCCACCACTGAAGCTTTCTTT
TRBJ2-3 | TRBD2 | NA | TRBV5-5 | CASSQAPGTSGRVGTDTQYF | TGTGCCAGCAGCCAAGCCCCCGGGACTAGCGGGAGAGTCGGCACAGATACGCAGTATTTT
TRBJ1-1 | NA | few | TRBV15 | CATSSTFEDGLNTEAFF | TGTGCCACCAGCAGTACATTCGAGGACGGCTTGAACACTGAAGCTTTCTTT
TRBJ2-7 | NA | NA | TRBV27 | CASSLQGQASYEQYF | TGTGCCAGCAGTCTACAAGGGCAGGCCTCCTACGAGCAGTACTTC
TRBJ2-7 | NA | NA | TRBV21-1 | CASSKARGTANTHKGHEQYF | TGTGCCAGCAGCAAAGCGAGAGGGACAGCCAATACCCACAAGGGGCACGAGCAGTACTTC
TRBJ1-1 | TRBD1 | NA | TRBV27 | CASSFVSGGSEAFF | TGTGCCAGCAGTTTTGTATCAGGGGGGTCTGAAGCTTTCTTT